This T cell receptor beta chain was obtained from a study of T cell responses to AZD1222 COVID-19 vaccine. Here immunoSEQ multiplex PCR was the method, and the copy in TCRdb shows in-frame clones only, minus some. The sample records some 120,000 clones, 88% being singletons. CDR1 is LGHDT and CDR2 is YNNKEL in the germline V gene (reference sequence). The V gene end was trimmed by 3 bases and the J gene end by 8 bases; junction bases not matched to a gene: 5. CDR3 length: 14 amino acids. The V call is TRBV3-1 (or the pseudogene TRBV3-2), the J call TRBJ2-1; 9 bases align to TRBD2. Source: peripheral blood, taken on day 0 of AZD1222 vaccination. This receptor was identified in an adult in good health. The CDR3 sequence is CASSHRAGGDEQFF. CDR3 bases: TGTGCCAGCAGCCATCGAGCGGGGGGCGATGAGCAGTTCTTC.